One sample yielded the 21 T cell receptor beta chains listed below, sequenced in a study of shared clonotypes between healthy human individuals. Clones were read by immunoSEQ multiplex PCR, and TCRdb kept only the in-frame ones, dropping some. Of some 2,400,000 clones in the sample, approximately 94% were seen once. The specimen was naive CD4+ T cells sorted from blood. Subset defined: CD45RA+ positively selected. Every receptor here comes from a man younger than 35 in good health.

This clone was found a few times. The same CDR3 arises from other DNA sequences in this sample as well. The J gene is TRBJ1-1, the V gene TRBV18; D might be TRBD1 (5 bases). The length of the CDR3 is 13 residues. Germline loops: CDR1 KGHSH, CDR2 LQKENI. The V end was cut by 4 bases, the J end by 5 bases, with 11 bases between. DNA of the CDR3: TGTGCCAGCTCACTCAGGGAAGGGACTGAAGCTTTCTTT. Translated: CASSLREGTEAFF.

This clone was seen only once. This chain connects TRBV5-1 to TRBJ2-1; 7 bases map to TRBD1. CDR1 and CDR2 (germline): SGHRS, YFSETQ. The CDR3 contains 15 residues. J was trimmed by 5 bases and V by 3 bases; bases with no gene match: 8. CDR3: CASSWAGTVDNEQFF. CDR3 DNA: TGCGCCAGCAGCTGGGCCGGGACAGTAGACAATGAGCAGTTCTTC. Combining the CDR3 with reference TRBV5-1 and TRBJ2-1 gives the whole variable domain KAGVTQTPRYLIKTRGQQVTLSCSPISGHRSVSWYQQTPGQGLQFLFEYFSETQRNKGNFPGRFSGRQFSNSRSEMNVSTLELGDSALYLCASSWAGTVDNEQFFGPGTRLTVL.

About this clone itself: The same CDR3 is also encoded by other DNA sequences in this sample. The chain is built from TRBV7-2 and TRBJ2-3, with D possibly being TRBD2 (5 bases). The germline gives CDR1 SGHTA, CDR2 FQGNSA. The CDR3 is 12 residues long. V lost 3 bases and J lost 5, with 6 bases in between. CDR3 nucleotides: TGTGCCAGCAGCTTTGCGGGAGATACGCAGTATTTT. As protein: CASSFAGDTQYF.

The V gene is TRBV10-3, the J gene TRBJ2-2; 8 bases match TRBD1. Germline V gene data show CDR1 as ENHRY and CDR2 as SYGVKD. V shed 6 bases, J shed 5 bases, and the junction held 8 bases outside the gene matches. This CDR3 is 15 amino acids long. CDR3: CAISGDRGGTGELFF. CDR3 DNA sequence: TGTGCCATCAGCGGAGACAGGGGAGGAACCGGGGAGCTGTTTTTT.

The chain uses TRBV4-1 and TRBJ2-7, with 7 positions matching TRBD1. V dropped 1 base and J dropped 2; count of bases not matched to a gene: 8. Germline V gene data show CDR1 as MGHRA and CDR2 as YSYEKL. This CDR3 is 16 amino acids long. CDR3 sequence (DNA): TGCGCCAGCAGCCAAGCCCCGACAGGGTCGACCTACGAGCAGTACTTC. Translation gives CASSQAPTGSTYEQYF.

This clone was found a few times. V is TRBV25-1 and J is TRBJ2-2, with unresolved D. Between the trimmed V and J ends, which lost 8 bases and 4 bases, there was a span of 14 bases. The CDR3 runs 14 residues. Germline assignment: CDR1 MGHDK and CDR2 SYGVNS. CDR3 residues: CASPKGISTGELFF. The CDR3 DNA sequence: TGTGCCAGCCCGAAGGGAATTTCCACCGGGGAGCTGTTTTTT.

V and J are TRBV6-1 and TRBJ2-7, with D tentatively TRBD2 (6 bases). Germline values: CDR1 MNHNS, CDR2 SASEGT. Trimming cost V 10 bases and J 2 bases, with 21 bases left between them. The CDR3 spans 15 residues. This chain's CDR3 is CATNPGSGATYEQYF. In DNA form, the CDR3 reads TGTGCCACCAACCCGGGTAGCGGAGCTACCTACGAGCAGTACTTC.

The chain couples TRBV21-1 to TRBJ1-2. TRBV21-1 is designated a pseudogene. The CDR3 is made up of 13 amino acids. CDR3 sequence: CASSPGGSGGYTF. The CDR3, as DNA: TGTGCCAGCAGTCCTGGGGGAAGTGGTGGCTACACCTTC.

V is TRBV2 and J is TRBJ1-1; D is perhaps TRBD1 (6 bases). The CDR3 consists of 15 residues. Germline loops: CDR1 SNHLY, CDR2 FYNNEI. V was cut by 10 bases and J by 1 base, with 19 bases left in between. The CDR3 DNA reads as TGTGCCACCCCAGGGGTTGGGGAATGGAACACTGAAGCTTTCTTT. This sequence encodes CATPGVGEWNTEAFF. The variable domain in full, completed from reference TRBV2 and TRBJ1-1, reads EPEVTQTPSHQVTQMGQEVILRCVPISNHLYFYWYRQILGQKVEFLVSFYNNEISEKSEIFDDQFSVERPDGSNFTLKIRSTKLEDSAMYFCATPGVGEWNTEAFFGQGTRLTVV.

This chain uses TRBV6-5 with TRBJ2-1; the match to TRBD1 covers 7 bases. With 6 bases clipped from V and 3 bases from J, the junction kept 5 bases outside the gene matches. Germline loops: CDR1 MNHEY, CDR2 SVGAGI. The CDR3 spans 14 residues. CDR3 nucleotides: TGTGCCAGCAGACGGCAGGGGGTCTACAATGAGCAGTTCTTC. This gives the protein CASRRQGVYNEQFF.

The chain employs TRBV30 and TRBJ2-5, with D hard to call. The V gene's germline CDR1 is GTSNPN and CDR2 SVGIG (reference sequence). The CDR3 is made up of 11 amino acids. V lost 0 bases and J 6 bases, leaving 5 bases between the germline ends. The CDR3 is CAWSVEQTQYF. As DNA, the CDR3 is TGTGCCTGGAGTGTAGAGCAGACCCAGTACTTC.

The chain employs TRBV19 and TRBJ2-7, with 9 bases identical to TRBD2. This CDR3 has 15 amino acids. V lost 9 bases to trimming and J lost 6 bases; unmatched junction nucleotides: 15. CDR1 is LNHDA, CDR2 SQIVND, per germline (reference sequence). The CDR3 reads CASGPFSGGRTEQYF. CDR3 DNA: TGTGCCAGCGGACCTTTTAGCGGGGGTCGAACCGAGCAGTACTTC.

The chain couples TRBV6-7 to TRBJ1-5; TRBD1 is a possible D gene (6 bases). TRBV6-7 is an ORF, and what it does is uncertain. The CDR3 sequence is 16 residues long. V was clipped by 2 bases and J by 5 bases, with 16 bases between them. Written as DNA, the CDR3 is TGTGCCAGCAGTTACGCAGACAGAAAGGGGGATCAGCCCCAGCATTTT. Translated: CASSYADRKGDQPQHF.

The chain combines TRBV28 with TRBJ1-5; the D gene is possibly TRBD1 (6 bases). Germline loops: CDR1 MDHEN, CDR2 SYDVKM. The V end lost 5 bases, the J end lost 0 bases, and 23 bases lay between the germline ends. This CDR3 spans 19 amino acids. The CDR3 loop is CASSHQGMLSIDSNQPQHF. The CDR3 DNA reads TGTGCCAGCAGTCATCAGGGGATGTTGTCCATCGATAGCAATCAGCCCCAGCATTTT.

This chain joins TRBV5-4 and TRBJ1-2, with a tentative D call TRBD1 (6 bases). Trimming pared 2 bases from V and 6 bases from J, leaving 11 bases between. Germline V gene data show CDR1 as SGHNT and CDR2 as YYREEE (reference sequence). The CDR3 contains 13 residues. The CDR3 DNA reads TGTGCCAGCAGCTTAGGAGGGGGTGATGGCTACACCTTC. Its translation: CASSLGGGDGYTF.

The rearrangement joins TRBV5-6 to TRBJ1-2; possible D gene TRBD1, 6 bases. Trimming took off 0 bases at V and 8 bases at J, with 14 bases between the two ends. The CDR3 extends over 14 amino acids. Germline CDR1 reads SGHDT; CDR2 reads YYEEEE. CDR3 protein: CASSLGQGRGGYTF. The CDR3 DNA reads TGTGCCAGCAGCTTGGGCCAGGGGAGGGGAGGCTACACCTTC.

The chain joins TRBV7-9 to TRBJ2-7; possible D gene TRBD1, 5 bases. Germline assignment: CDR1 SEHNR and CDR2 FQNEAQ (reference sequence). The ends were cut back, 3 bases at V and 3 bases at J, with 12 bases in the middle. This CDR3 is 14 amino acids long. CDR3 protein: CASSFLTEFYEQYF. The CDR3 region has the DNA TGTGCCAGCAGCTTCTTGACAGAGTTCTACGAGCAGTACTTC.

The V call is TRBV29-1, the J call TRBJ1-2; tentatively, D is TRBD1 (5 bases). The CDR3 extends over 15 amino acids. Trimming removed 7 bases from V and 1 base from J, with 19 bases in between. CDR1 and CDR2 from the germline V gene are SQVTM and ANQGSEA. In DNA form, the CDR3 reads TGCAGCGCCGTCCCCCCGGGACGGTATAACTATGGCTACACCTTC. This sequence encodes CSAVPPGRYNYGYTF.

The chain joins TRBV29-1 to TRBJ2-5, with TRBD1 matching over 9 bases. This CDR3 is 14 amino acids long. The germline gives CDR1 SQVTM, CDR2 ANQGSEA. The V segment lost 5 bases and the J segment 4 bases; nucleotides outside the gene matches: 8. Written as DNA, the CDR3 is TGCAGCGTTAAGGACAGGGGTATTCTAGAGACCCAGTACTTC. Protein sequence: CSVKDRGILETQYF.

The chain carries TRBV7-9 and TRBJ2-2; 7 positions agree with TRBD2. V shed 1 base, J shed 4 bases, and the junction held 6 bases outside the gene matches. Looked up from germline, CDR1 is SEHNR and CDR2 is FQNEAQ (reference sequence). This CDR3 region has 16 residues. The CDR3 reads CASSLVLAASTGELFF. Written as DNA, the CDR3 is TGTGCCAGCAGCTTAGTTCTAGCGGCCTCCACCGGGGAGCTGTTTTTT.

The V call is TRBV14, the J call TRBJ2-7; unclear D gene. The germline V gene encodes CDR1 SGHDN and CDR2 FVKESK. With 1 base removed from V and 6 bases from J, the gap between germline ends came to 10 bases. The CDR3 runs 13 residues. CDR3 in amino acids: CASSQGGVGEQYF. For the CDR3, the DNA is TGTGCCAGCAGCCAAGGGGGTGTGGGCGAGCAGTACTTC.